The clone carrying this T cell receptor (beta chain) showed up many times. This CDR3 region has 15 residues. Per the germline V gene, CDR1 is SEHNR and CDR2 is FQNEAQ (reference sequence). V lost 0 bases, J lost 4 bases, and 13 bases lay in between. The sample comes from a study of blood T cell repertoires in COVID-19. The data were produced by immunoSEQ multiplex PCR, yet TCRdb's version contains in-frame clones alone and is incomplete. The top ten hold 9.5% to 13% of the sample, which has fewer than 300,000 clones, around 86% seen once. This receptor was taken from a man aged 45 to 65 with COVID-19, enrolled during active disease. Input material: peripheral blood. The chain has TRBV7-9 and TRBJ2-7, with TRBD1 as a possible D gene (6 bases). The CDR3 nucleotides are TGTGCCAGCAGCTTAGCCCAGGGGAATCTTTACGAGCAGTACTTC. It is translated as CASSLAQGNLYEQYF.